This TCR beta chain was observed in a study of tumor T cells in aggressive B-cell lymphoma. This clone was counted only a few times. Clones were sequenced by immunoSEQ multiplex PCR, and TCRdb holds only the in-frame ones, with some missing. The table lists 3,800 or so clones, about nine tenths of them singletons. Sequencing input: tumor tissue. The clonotype comes from an adult with diffuse large B cell lymphoma.

In nucleotides, the CDR3 is TGTGCCAGCAGCCGGAATAGCCCGAGCACAGATACGCAGTATTTT. Translation: CASSRNSPSTDTQYF. This chain links TRBV2 with TRBJ2-3; D is unclear. Per germline, CDR1 SNHLY and CDR2 FYNNEI. The germline V and J ends were trimmed by 6 bases and 0 bases, with 13 bases remaining between them. The CDR3 sequence is 15 residues long.